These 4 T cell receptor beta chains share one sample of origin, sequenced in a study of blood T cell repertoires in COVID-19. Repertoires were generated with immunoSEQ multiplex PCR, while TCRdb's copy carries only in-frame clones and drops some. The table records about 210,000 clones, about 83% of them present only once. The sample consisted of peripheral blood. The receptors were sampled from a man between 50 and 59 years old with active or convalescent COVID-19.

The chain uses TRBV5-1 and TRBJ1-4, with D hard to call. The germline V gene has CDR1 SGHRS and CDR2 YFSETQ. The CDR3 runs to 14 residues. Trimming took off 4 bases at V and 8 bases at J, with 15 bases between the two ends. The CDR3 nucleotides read TGCGCCAGCAGCCTCGTCGGAGTGGAAGAAAAACTGTTTTTT. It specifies CASSLVGVEEKLFF.

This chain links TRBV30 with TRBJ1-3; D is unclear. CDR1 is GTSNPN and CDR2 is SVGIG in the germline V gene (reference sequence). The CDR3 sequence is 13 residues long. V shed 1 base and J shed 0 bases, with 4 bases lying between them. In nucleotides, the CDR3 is TGTGCCTGGAGTGCAGTCTCTGGAAACACCATATATTTT. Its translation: CAWSAVSGNTIYF. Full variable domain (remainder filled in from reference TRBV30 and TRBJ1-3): SQTIHQWPATLVQPVGSPLSLECTVEGTSNPNLYWYRQAAGRGLQLLFYSVGIGQISSEVPQNLSASRPQDRQFILSSKKLLLSDSGFYLCAWSAVSGNTIYFGEGSWLTVV.

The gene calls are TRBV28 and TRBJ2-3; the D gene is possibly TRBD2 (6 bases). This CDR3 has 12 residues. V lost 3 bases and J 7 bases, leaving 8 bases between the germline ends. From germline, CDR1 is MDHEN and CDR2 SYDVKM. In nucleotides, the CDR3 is TGTGCCAGCAGTTTGGGGGGACATACGCAGTATTTT. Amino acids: CASSLGGHTQYF.

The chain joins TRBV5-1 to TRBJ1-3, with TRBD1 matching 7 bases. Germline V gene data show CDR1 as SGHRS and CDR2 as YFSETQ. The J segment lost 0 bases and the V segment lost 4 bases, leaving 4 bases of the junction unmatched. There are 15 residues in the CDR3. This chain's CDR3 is CASSPTGVSGNTIYF. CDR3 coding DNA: TGCGCCAGCAGCCCAACAGGGGTCTCTGGAAACACCATATATTTT.